Reported below is one T cell receptor (beta chain). Following RNA extraction, reverse transcription yielded cDNA that acted as the sequencing template. Generated by immunoSEQ multiplex PCR, the TCRdb table keeps only in-frame clones and is missing some. The sample contains hundreds of thousands of clones, 65% to 70% of which appear only once. The sample originates from a study of CD8+ T cells in alopecia areata. Germline CDR1 and CDR2: SQVTM and ANQGSEA. This CDR3 is built from 13 residues. Deletions cut 4 bases from V and 3 bases from J, with 10 bases between. The chain uses TRBV29-1 and TRBJ1-5, with D unresolved. The receptor comes from a human donor with alopecia areata. Source: CD4+ T cells sorted from blood, taken at week 0. For the CDR3, the DNA is TGCAGCGTTGCGGCAGCTGTCAATCAGCCCCAGCATTTT. Protein product: CSVAAAVNQPQHF.